The next 31 T cell receptor beta chains were all read from a single sample in a study of tumor and adjacent non-tumor tissue in lung cancer. RNA was extracted from bulk tissue without any cell sorting. Three rounds of nested PCR, following a modified ARM-PCR protocol, produced the TCRbeta library. Each CDR3 protein is one row after TCRdb ran MiXCR on the multiplex PCR reads. The table has around 86,000 distinct CDR3 sequences, around 70% seen once. The sample was lung tumor tissue. These receptors came from a woman in her thirties or forties with non-small cell lung cancer.

In its sample, this clonotype was seen a few times. One junction end disagrees with the germline gene, perhaps due to a read error. The V call is TRBV11-2, the J call TRBJ2-1; D possibly corresponds to TRBD1 (5 bases). The length of the CDR3 is 16 residues. Germline values: CDR1 SGHAT, CDR2 FQNNGV. The CDR3, as DNA: TGTGCCAGCAGCTTAGCACGAACAGGCTCCTACAATGGGCAGTTCTTC. Residues: CASSLARTGSYNGQFF. The full variable domain, completed using reference TRBV11-2 and TRBJ2-1, is EAGVAQSPRYKIIEKRQSVAFWCNPISGHATLYWYQQILGQGPKLLIQFQNNGVVDDSQLPKDRFSAERLKGVDSTLKIQPAKLEDSAVYLCASSLARTGSYNGQFFGPGTRLTVL.

This clonotype was seen only a few times. A read error may produce the germline difference seen at one junction end. The chain recombines TRBV29-1 with TRBJ1-2; no firm D call. Per the germline V gene, CDR1 is SQVTM and CDR2 is ANQGSEA. The CDR3 is made up of 13 amino acids. CDR3: CSVGVGVNYDYTF. The CDR3 coding sequence is TGCAGCGTTGGAGTCGGGGTCAACTATGACTACACCTTC.

The chain carries TRBV14 and TRBJ1-2, with a tentative D call TRBD1 (6 bases). Trimming stripped 1 base from V and 5 bases from J, with 20 bases between. Germline V gene data show CDR1 as SGHDN and CDR2 as FVKESK. The CDR3 has 17 residues. The CDR3 here is CASSQGGTVRGWYGYTF. The CDR3 DNA sequence: TGTGCCAGCAGCCAAGGCGGAACCGTCAGGGGCTGGTATGGCTACACCTTC.

Comments on this clonotype: A read error may explain this, as a much larger clone is one base away. The V and J genes are TRBV28 and TRBJ1-4, with D perhaps matching TRBD1 (5 bases). The CDR3 is 15 amino acids. The germline V gene has CDR1 MDHEN and CDR2 SYDVKM. V was cut by 3 bases and J by 4 bases, with 12 bases left in between. CDR3 loop: CASSLGQSLNEKLFF. CDR3 coding DNA: TGTGCCAGCAGTTTGGGGCAGAGCCTTAATGAAAAACTGTTTTTT.

This clonotype was picked up a small number of times. The CDR3 end shows no conserved phenylalanine or tryptophan, and so a read error is likely. The gene calls are TRBV2 and TRBJ1-1; the D is unclear. Germline V gene data show CDR1 as SNHLY and CDR2 as FYNNEI. Deletions cut 4 bases from V and 1 base from J, with 10 bases between. The CDR3 has 14 residues. The CDR3 loop is CASSVGRGNTEAFL. The CDR3 bases are TGTGCCAGCAGTGTGGGTCGCGGGAACACTGAAGCTTTCCTT.

By share, this clonotype counts as medium-sized (0.01 to 0.1%). The V and J genes are TRBV12-3 or TRBV12-4 and TRBJ2-7; D is undetermined. The CDR3 is 17 residues long. V lost 1 base and J lost 0, with 16 bases in between. The DNA of the CDR3 is TGTGCCAGCAGTTTAGGGCAGTCATCGCAAACCTCCTACGAGCAGTACTTC. It is translated as CASSLGQSSQTSYEQYF.

This clonotype was detected once. This may stem from a read error, because a much larger clone lies one nucleotide away. The chain couples TRBV28 to TRBJ2-3; 8 nucleotides align to TRBD2. This CDR3 is built from 16 residues. Trimming took 10 bases from V and 0 from J; bases not matched to a gene: 12. Germline CDR1 is MDHEN and CDR2 is SYDVKM. The CDR3 DNA reads TGTGCCAACACCCGCGGGGGGCTAACTAGCACAGATACGCAGTATTTT. The encoded protein is CANTRGGLTSTDTQYF.

The V call is TRBV5-1, the J call TRBJ1-5; tentative D call: TRBD1 (6 bases). V was cut by 0 bases and J by 6 bases, with 10 bases left in between. CDR1 and CDR2 (germline): SGHRS, YFSETQ. The CDR3 runs 14 residues. As DNA, the CDR3 is TGCGCCAGCAGCTTGGGAGGGGGAGGTCAGCCCCAGCATTTT. Amino acid sequence: CASSLGGGGQPQHF.

This clonotype turned up a few times. This clone may be a read error of a much larger clone one base away. The gene calls are TRBV4-2 and TRBJ2-1; 8 positions match TRBD2. The CDR3 has 16 residues. Germline V lookup: CDR1 LGHNA, CDR2 YNFKEQ. CDR3 DNA: TGTGCCAGCAGCCGGACCTACGGGGGGGCCTACAATGAGCAGCTCTTC. Translation gives CASSRTYGGAYNEQLF.

As regards this clonotype: One base away lies a much larger clone, so this may be a sequencing read error. V gene TRBV20-1 combines with J gene TRBJ2-7; D ambiguous. The CDR3 is made up of 13 amino acids. Germline CDR1 reads DFQATT; CDR2 reads SNEGSKA (reference sequence). V was pared by 5 bases and J by 3 bases, with 14 bases between. The CDR3 DNA follows: TGCAGTGCTCCTACAGAGGACCTCTACGAGCAGTACTTC. This encodes CSAPTEDLYEQYF.

On this clonotype itself: Since the CDR3 does not end with the conserved phenylalanine or tryptophan, this likely comes from a read error. This chain connects TRBV11-2 to TRBJ2-1, with D tentatively TRBD2 (5 bases). CDR1 is SGHAT and CDR2 is FQNNGV in the germline V gene. Trimming took 4 bases from V and 5 from J, leaving 12 bases between them. The CDR3 consists of 14 residues. CDR3 DNA sequence: TGTGCCAGCAGCTGGATTAGCGTAAACAATGAGCAGTTCCTC. Its translation is CASSWISVNNEQFL.

Notes on this clonotype: Given a much more abundant clone one base away, this may be a read error. The gene calls are TRBV4-2 and TRBJ2-5; 10 nucleotides align to TRBD2. V was pared by 4 bases and J by 3 bases, with 11 bases of the junction left unmatched. This CDR3 has 17 amino acids. Germline V gene data show CDR1 as LGHNA and CDR2 as YNFKEQ. The CDR3 sequence is CASSRECGLAGEETQYF. In DNA, the CDR3 is TGTGCCAGCAGCCGAGAGTGTGGGCTAGCGGGAGAAGAGACCCAGTACTTC.

As concerns this clonotype: This may arise from a read error, as a much more abundant clone is one base away. This sequence joins TRBV5-1 and TRBJ1-1; D ambiguous. Per the germline V gene, CDR1 is SGHRS and CDR2 is YFSETQ. CDR3 length: 13 amino acids. Here the CDR3 DNA reads TGCGCCAGCAGCCTGGTCCCGAACGCTGAAGCTTTCTTT. Protein product: CASSLVPNAEAFF.

As for this clonotype: The junction differs from germline at one of its ends, possibly a read error. The rearrangement joins TRBV4-1 to TRBJ2-7, with 10 bases fitting TRBD1. Germline V gene sequence: CDR1 MGHRA, CDR2 YSYEKL. The CDR3 is made up of 17 amino acids. The CDR3 loop is CASSQSRETGGIYVQYF. The CDR3 DNA is TGCGCCAGCAGCCAATCCCGGGAGACAGGGGGCATCTACGTGCAGTACTTC.

As regards this clonotype: A junction end diverges from the germline sequence, so it may reflect a read error. V and J are TRBV7-8 and TRBJ1-6; 9 bases are shared with TRBD1. There are 14 residues in the CDR3. Germline V gene sequence: CDR1 SGHVS, CDR2 FQNEAQ. The CDR3 reads CTSSETGGLRPLHF. Here the CDR3 DNA reads TGTACCAGCAGCGAGACAGGGGGACTTAGACCCCTCCACTTT. Combining the CDR3 with reference TRBV7-8 and TRBJ1-6 gives the whole variable domain GAGVSQSPRYKVAKRGQDVALRCDPISGHVSLFWYQQALGQGPEFLTYFQNEAQLDKSGLPSDRFFAERPEGSVSTLKIQRTQQEDSAVYLCTSSETGGLRPLHFGNGTRLTVT.

Points on this clonotype: The junction differs from germline at one of its ends, possibly a read error. For the CDR3, the DNA is TGTGCCAGCAGTAATGATGGCGCATCCTACGAGAAGTACTTC. Its protein is CASSNDGASYEKYF. The chain employs TRBV4-2 and TRBJ2-7; D gene ambiguous. Germline loops: CDR1 LGHNA, CDR2 YNFKEQ. This CDR3 region has 14 residues.

V gene TRBV29-1 combines with J gene TRBJ2-2, with D possibly matching TRBD2 (6 bases). Germline CDR1 reads SQVTM; CDR2 reads ANQGSEA. This CDR3 is 13 amino acids long. V was cut by 8 bases and J by 11 bases, with 21 bases left in between. This CDR3 is CSFRTGMEGELFF. The CDR3 coding sequence is TGCAGCTTCCGCACCGGGATGGAGGGAGAGCTGTTTTTT.

The V and J genes are TRBV11-2 and TRBJ2-6; 11 nucleotides agree with TRBD1. Germline V gene lookup returns CDR1 SGHAT and CDR2 FQNNGV. The CDR3 runs to 18 residues. After removal of 5 bases from V and 1 base from J, the junction contained 7 bases not matched to a gene. The CDR3 DNA reads TGTGCCAGCAGCACAAGGACAGGGGGCTCTTCTGGGGCCAACGTCCTGACTTTC. It yields the protein CASSTRTGGSSGANVLTF.

The table lists this clonotype with a count of one. A read error may account for a junction end that differs from germline. The chain uses TRBV20-1 and TRBJ2-7; 8 bases are a match to TRBD2. Germline assignment: CDR1 DFQATT and CDR2 SNEGSKA (reference sequence). CDR3 size: 14 residues. The DNA for the CDR3 is TGTAGTGCTAGCAGTTACAGCGGGAGCTACAAGCAGTACTTC. Encoded protein: CSASSYSGSYKQYF.

Note on this clonotype: A much more abundant neighbour one base away suggests this may be a read error. The gene calls are TRBV28 and TRBJ1-2; 7 bases agree with TRBD1. J was trimmed by 8 bases and V by 7 bases; bases with no gene match: 10. CDR3 length: 13 residues. In germline, CDR1 is MDHEN, CDR2 SYDVKM. The CDR3 protein is CASTLDRVRGYTF. The CDR3 DNA follows: TGTGCCAGCACCCTAGACAGGGTGCGAGGCTACACCTTC.

On this clonotype: This CDR3 fails to terminate in the conserved phenylalanine or tryptophan, so it likely reflects a read error. The chain uses TRBV20-1 and TRBJ2-1; either TRBD1 or TRBD2 may fit D (5 bases each). Germline V gene data show CDR1 as DFQATT and CDR2 as SNEGSKA (reference sequence). The CDR3 contains 15 residues. The CDR3 region has the DNA TGTAGTGCTCCCTCTTCTAGCAAGGGACACAATGAGCAGTTCATC. Protein sequence: CSAPSSSKGHNEQFI.

CDR3 sequence reads: CASLSVAGQSYEQYF. CDR3 DNA sequence: TGTGCCAGCCTGTCGGTGGCGGGGCAAAGCTACGAGCAGTACTTC. V is TRBV6-2 or TRBV6-3 and J is TRBJ2-7; weak D call: TRBD2 (6 bases). Germline CDR1 and CDR2: MNHEY and SVGEGT. V was clipped by 8 bases and J by 3 bases, with 20 bases between them. The CDR3 extends over 15 amino acids.

This clonotype was found once. A much larger clone lies one base from this, so it may be a read error. The gene calls are TRBV24-1 and TRBJ2-1, with D maybe TRBD1 (6 bases). The V end was cut by 5 bases, the J end by 2 bases, with 12 bases between. This CDR3 spans 15 amino acids. Germline CDR1 KGHDR, CDR2 SFDVKD. The CDR3 protein is CATSVMTGTYNEQFF. CDR3 nucleotides: TGTGCCACCAGTGTCATGACAGGCACCTACAATGAGCAGTTCTTC.

The rearrangement links TRBV11-2 to TRBJ2-6; D unclear. Germline V gene sequence: CDR1 SGHAT, CDR2 FQNNGV. V was pared by 6 bases and J by 9 bases, with 24 bases between. CDR3 length equals 17 residues. The CDR3 sequence: CASSPNLKGSVVNVLTF. In DNA form, the CDR3 reads TGTGCCAGCAGTCCGAACTTGAAGGGCTCTGTGGTCAACGTCCTGACTTTC.

In the case of this clonotype: This may arise from a read error, as a much more abundant clone is one base away. The V call is TRBV7-9, the J call TRBJ2-5; no reliable D call. CDR1 is SEHNR, CDR2 FQNEAQ, per germline (reference sequence). This CDR3 is 13 amino acids long. CDR3 loop: CTSSLTGHETQYF. The DNA of the CDR3 is TGTACCAGCAGCTTGACGGGTCACGAGACCCAGTACTTC.

This clonotype was seen at least ten times. This chain joins TRBV5-1 and TRBJ1-4; D is ambiguous. CDR1 is SGHRS and CDR2 is YFSETQ in the germline V gene. Trimming stripped 0 bases from V and 4 bases from J, with 16 bases between. The CDR3 is 17 residues long. The CDR3 here is CASSLGTANSLNEKLFF. The CDR3 coding sequence is TGCGCCAGCAGCTTGGGAACAGCCAATTCCCTTAATGAAAAACTGTTTTTT.

In this sample, this clonotype turned up many times. The rearrangement uses TRBV6-5 and TRBJ1-5, with D possibly TRBD1 on 5 matching bases. The V and J ends lost 6 bases and 7 bases respectively, with 16 bases between them. Germline V lookup: CDR1 MNHEY, CDR2 SVGAGI. CDR3 length: 14 residues. DNA of the CDR3: TGTGCCAGCAGCCCTCGGGGTGGGGCCCAGCCCCAGCATTTT. Translation: CASSPRGGAQPQHF.

Notes on this clonotype: The CDR3 does not end in the conserved phenylalanine or tryptophan, so this is likely a read error. CDR3 loop: CVSSLWMNSPLHV. The CDR3 DNA reads as TGTGTCAGCAGTTTATGGATGAATTCACCCCTCCACGTT. J is TRBJ1-6 and V is TRBV12-3 or TRBV12-4, with D uncertain. The CDR3 extends over 13 amino acids.

Of note for this clonotype: An end of the junction differs from the germline gene, which may be a read error. Here the CDR3 reads CASRGHGTYEQHF. CDR3 sequence (DNA): TGTGCCTCCAGGGGACATGGGACCTACGAGCAGCACTTC. The genes are TRBV28 and TRBJ2-7; D might be TRBD1 (6 bases). Germline lookup yields CDR1 MDHEN and CDR2 SYDVKM. The CDR3 has 13 amino acids.

J is TRBJ2-5 and V is TRBV11-1, with D unclear. The CDR3 totals 13 residues. CDR1 and CDR2 (germline): SGHAT, FQDESV (reference sequence). CDR3 protein: CVNSQRGVSTQYF. CDR3 DNA: TGTGTCAACAGCCAACGTGGGGTGTCTACCCAGTACTTC.

Concerning this clonotype itself: No conserved phenylalanine or tryptophan is present at the end of the CDR3, so a read error is the likely explanation. The chain combines TRBV6-5 with TRBJ2-1; D is unresolved. Looked up from germline, CDR1 is MNHEY and CDR2 is SVGAGI. CDR3 length equals 14 residues. CDR3 sequence (DNA): TGCGCCAGCCCATCGTGTTATCTCGACAATGAGCAGTTCTAC. Its protein is CASPSCYLDNEQFY.